This is a list of T cell receptor beta chains from one sample in a study of blood T cell repertoires in COVID-19. The method was immunoSEQ multiplex PCR; TCRdb's version includes in-frame clones alone and lacks a portion of them. The data contain about 21,000 clones, around 89% of them singletons. The sample consisted of peripheral blood. The source is a man in his 70s with active COVID-19. Both conserved end residues are part of each CDR3. A D gene is named only where the DNA matches it firmly. Not every row has a clone size; where given, it reads once, few, many or a size class.

J gene: TRBJ1-1
clone size: -
CDR3 length: 12
V gene: TRBV6-6
D gene: -
CDR3 DNA: TGTGCCAGCAGCCCCCCGGAGGGCTCGGCTTTCTTT
CDR3 protein: CASSPPEGSAFF

J gene: TRBJ2-7
clone size: few
CDR3 length: 13
V gene: TRBV6-5
D gene: -
CDR3 DNA: TGTGCCAGCAGCTGGGAGCTTTCCTACGAGCAGTACTTC
CDR3 protein: CASSWELSYEQYF

J gene: TRBJ1-1
clone size: -
CDR3 length: 15
V gene: TRBV3-1/TRBV3-2
D gene: TRBD1
CDR3 DNA: TGTGCCAGCAGCCAAGGGACAGGGATGGGAACTGAAGCTTTCTTT
CDR3 protein: CASSQGTGMGTEAFF

J gene: TRBJ2-3
clone size: -
CDR3 length: 15
V gene: TRBV5-1
D gene: -
CDR3 DNA: TGCGCCAGCAGCTTGGAGGTGCGGGGGCCACGAACGCAGTATTTT
CDR3 protein: CASSLEVRGPRTQYF

J gene: TRBJ1-2
clone size: -
CDR3 length: 14
V gene: TRBV29-1
D gene: TRBD1
CDR3 DNA: TGCAGCGCCGGGACAGGCGGTTCAGACTATGGCTACACCTTC
CDR3 protein: CSAGTGGSDYGYTF

J gene: TRBJ2-1
clone size: -
CDR3 length: 12
V gene: TRBV29-1
D gene: TRBD2
CDR3 DNA: TGCAGCGTAGCCGGGACTACCGATGAGCAGTTCTTC
CDR3 protein: CSVAGTTDEQFF

J gene: TRBJ2-7
clone size: -
CDR3 length: 15
V gene: TRBV18
D gene: TRBD2
CDR3 DNA: TGTGCCAGCTCACCACAGCGGGAGACTTCCTACGAGCAGTACTTC
CDR3 protein: CASSPQRETSYEQYF

J gene: TRBJ1-6
clone size: -
CDR3 length: 16
V gene: TRBV5-1
D gene: TRBD1
CDR3 DNA: TGCGCCAGCAGCAGGAGGGACAGGGCACCGAATTCACCCCTCCACTTT
CDR3 protein: CASSRRDRAPNSPLHF

J gene: TRBJ2-7
clone size: -
CDR3 length: 15
V gene: TRBV29-1
D gene: TRBD2
CDR3 DNA: TGCAGCGTCCAGATAGGACTAGCGGGACTCTACGAGCAGTACTTC
CDR3 protein: CSVQIGLAGLYEQYF

J gene: TRBJ2-1
clone size: once
CDR3 length: 17
V gene: TRBV2
D gene: TRBD2
CDR3 DNA: TGTGCCAGCAGTGAAGGGCGGCGGGGACTAGACGCATATGAGCAGTTCTTC
CDR3 protein: CASSEGRRGLDAYEQFF

J gene: TRBJ2-2
clone size: -
CDR3 length: 11
V gene: TRBV7-2
D gene: -
CDR3 DNA: TGTGCCAGCAGCGTTTCGGGGGAGCTGTTTTTT
CDR3 protein: CASSVSGELFF

J gene: TRBJ2-1
clone size: -
CDR3 length: 16
V gene: TRBV5-1
D gene: TRBD1
CDR3 DNA: TGCGCCAGCAGCCCTAGACAGGGGGCGACGAACAATGAGCAGTTCTTC
CDR3 protein: CASSPRQGATNNEQFF

J gene: TRBJ1-2
clone size: -
CDR3 length: 14
V gene: TRBV2
D gene: -
CDR3 DNA: TGTGCCAGCAGCGAAGGGGCATTGTCCTATGGCTACACCTTC
CDR3 protein: CASSEGALSYGYTF

J gene: TRBJ2-7
clone size: -
CDR3 length: 13
V gene: TRBV19
D gene: -
CDR3 DNA: TGTGCCAGTAGTTTCGGAGAATCTTACGAGCAGTACTTC
CDR3 protein: CASSFGESYEQYF

J gene: TRBJ1-6
clone size: -
CDR3 length: 15
V gene: TRBV28
D gene: -
CDR3 DNA: TGTGCCAGCAGTTTGGACTCCGGATATAATTCACCCCTCCACTTT
CDR3 protein: CASSLDSGYNSPLHF